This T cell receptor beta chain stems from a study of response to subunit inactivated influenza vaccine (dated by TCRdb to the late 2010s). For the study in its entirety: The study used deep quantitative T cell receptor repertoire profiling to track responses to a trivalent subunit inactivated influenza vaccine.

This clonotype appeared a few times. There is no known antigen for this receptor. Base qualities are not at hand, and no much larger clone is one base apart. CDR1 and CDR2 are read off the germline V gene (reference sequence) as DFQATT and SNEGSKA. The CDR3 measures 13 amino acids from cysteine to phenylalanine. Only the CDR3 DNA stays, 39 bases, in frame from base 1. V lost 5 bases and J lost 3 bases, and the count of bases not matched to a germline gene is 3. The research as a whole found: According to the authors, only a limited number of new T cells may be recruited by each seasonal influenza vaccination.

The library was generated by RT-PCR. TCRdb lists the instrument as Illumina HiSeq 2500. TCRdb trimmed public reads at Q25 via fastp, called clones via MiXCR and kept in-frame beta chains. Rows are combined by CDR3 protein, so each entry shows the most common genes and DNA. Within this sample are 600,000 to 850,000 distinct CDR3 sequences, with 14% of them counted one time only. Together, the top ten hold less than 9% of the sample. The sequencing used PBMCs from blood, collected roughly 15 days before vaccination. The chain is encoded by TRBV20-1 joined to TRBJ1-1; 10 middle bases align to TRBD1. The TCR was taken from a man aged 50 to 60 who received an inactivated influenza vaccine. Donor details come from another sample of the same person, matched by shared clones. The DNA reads TGCAGTGCTTCGACAGGGGGCTACACTGAAGCTTTCTTT. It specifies CSASTGGYTEAFF.